Listed below are T cell receptor beta chains from one sample, sequenced in a study of blood T cell repertoires in COVID-19. Some clones are missing from TCRdb's copy, which holds only in-frame ones; the method was immunoSEQ multiplex PCR. Of 170,000 or so clones listed, roughly 84% are singletons. The specimen was peripheral blood. These receptors all stem from a woman aged 60-70 years with acute or convalescent COVID-19. Both conserved end residues are part of each CDR3. A D gene is named only where the DNA matches it firmly. A row's size may be missing; if present it is once, few, many or a size class.

v_gene: TRBV7-9
d_gene: -
j_gene: TRBJ1-3
abundance: -
CDR3nt: TGTGCCAGCTTCTTCCCCGGGGGGGGCGGAAACACCATATATTTT
CDR3aa: CASFFPGGGGNTIYF

v_gene: TRBV7-9
d_gene: TRBD1
j_gene: TRBJ2-1
abundance: -
CDR3nt: TGTGCCAGCAGCTTATTTTCTGGGACAGGGTCCTACAATGAGCAGTTCTTC
CDR3aa: CASSLFSGTGSYNEQFF

v_gene: TRBV12-3/TRBV12-4
d_gene: TRBD1
j_gene: TRBJ1-1
abundance: -
CDR3nt: TGTGCCAGCAGTTCCTACAACAGGGGAGAAGCTTTCTTT
CDR3aa: CASSSYNRGEAFF

v_gene: TRBV10-3
d_gene: -
j_gene: TRBJ2-7
abundance: few
CDR3nt: TGTGCCATCACGGACAGAGGCTACGAGCAGTACTTC
CDR3aa: CAITDRGYEQYF

v_gene: TRBV4-3
d_gene: -
j_gene: TRBJ1-2
abundance: -
CDR3nt: TGCGCCAGCAGCCAAGGCGGGATAGGGGCTAACTATGGCTACACCTTC
CDR3aa: CASSQGGIGANYGYTF

v_gene: TRBV6-2/TRBV6-3
d_gene: -
j_gene: TRBJ2-2
abundance: few
CDR3nt: TGTGCCAGCAGCCCCGGGGGTAGCGGAATGAGAGAGCTGTTTTTT
CDR3aa: CASSPGGSGMRELFF

v_gene: TRBV7-2
d_gene: -
j_gene: TRBJ1-1
abundance: -
CDR3nt: TGTGCCAGCAGCAGCCCGGGACGGCGGGGTACTGAAGCTTTCTTT
CDR3aa: CASSSPGRRGTEAFF

v_gene: TRBV19
d_gene: TRBD2
j_gene: TRBJ2-3
abundance: -
CDR3nt: TGTGCCAGTATGAGCGGGGGAGTCACAGATACGCAGTATTTT
CDR3aa: CASMSGGVTDTQYF

v_gene: TRBV11-3
d_gene: TRBD2
j_gene: TRBJ2-1
abundance: -
CDR3nt: TGTGCCAGCAGCCCCGGGGGACTAGGCTCCTACAATGAGCAGTTCTTC
CDR3aa: CASSPGGLGSYNEQFF

v_gene: TRBV27
d_gene: -
j_gene: TRBJ1-2
abundance: -
CDR3nt: TGTGCCAGCAGTACACAGGATTCTAACTATGGCTACACCTTC
CDR3aa: CASSTQDSNYGYTF

v_gene: TRBV7-2
d_gene: -
j_gene: TRBJ1-5
abundance: few
CDR3nt: TGTGCCAGCAGCCCTCGGGGAGGGCCCTATAGCAATCAGCCCCAGCATTTT
CDR3aa: CASSPRGGPYSNQPQHF

v_gene: TRBV5-6
d_gene: TRBD2
j_gene: TRBJ2-7
abundance: -
CDR3nt: TGTGCCAGCAGCTTGCTTGGCGGGGGGAGCTCCTACGAGCAGTACTTC
CDR3aa: CASSLLGGGSSYEQYF

v_gene: TRBV28
d_gene: TRBD1
j_gene: TRBJ1-4
abundance: -
CDR3nt: TGTGCCAGCAGTTCAGGGGACAGCTTATCGGAAAAACTGTTTTTT
CDR3aa: CASSSGDSLSEKLFF

v_gene: TRBV30
d_gene: -
j_gene: TRBJ1-2
abundance: -
CDR3nt: TGTGCCTGGAGTGTCACAGTTCTCTATGGCTACACCTTC
CDR3aa: CAWSVTVLYGYTF

v_gene: TRBV25-1
d_gene: TRBD1
j_gene: TRBJ2-7
abundance: -
CDR3nt: TGTGCCAGCCGACAGGGGCCCTACGAGCAGTACTTC
CDR3aa: CASRQGPYEQYF

v_gene: TRBV28
d_gene: -
j_gene: TRBJ1-6
abundance: -
CDR3nt: TGTGCCAGCAGTCCTCGAGGTGGGGCTCGGACACCCCTCCACTTT
CDR3aa: CASSPRGGARTPLHF

v_gene: TRBV25-1
d_gene: TRBD1
j_gene: TRBJ1-2
abundance: -
CDR3nt: TGTGCCAGCAGTGGGCGGACAGGGAACTATGGCTACACCTTC
CDR3aa: CASSGRTGNYGYTF

v_gene: TRBV18
d_gene: TRBD1
j_gene: TRBJ1-2
abundance: -
CDR3nt: TGTGCCAGCTCACAAAGGGACAGGGAGACCTATGGCTACACCTTC
CDR3aa: CASSQRDRETYGYTF

v_gene: TRBV3-1/TRBV3-2
d_gene: TRBD1
j_gene: TRBJ1-4
abundance: -
CDR3nt: TGTGCCAGCAGCAGGCCGGGACAGGGTGATGAAAAACTGTTTTTT
CDR3aa: CASSRPGQGDEKLFF

v_gene: TRBV20-1
d_gene: -
j_gene: TRBJ1-2
abundance: -
CDR3nt: TGCAGTGTCGCGAGGGAAGTTGGCTACACCTTC
CDR3aa: CSVAREVGYTF

v_gene: TRBV11-2
d_gene: TRBD2
j_gene: TRBJ2-5
abundance: -
CDR3nt: TGTGCCAGCAGCTTAGGGACTAGCGGGCGGTTAGAGACCCAGTACTTC
CDR3aa: CASSLGTSGRLETQYF

v_gene: TRBV19
d_gene: TRBD1
j_gene: TRBJ1-5
abundance: -
CDR3nt: TGTGCCAGTAGTACGACGACGGGGACAGGCGGCAATCAGCCCCAGCATTTT
CDR3aa: CASSTTTGTGGNQPQHF

v_gene: TRBV4-3
d_gene: TRBD1
j_gene: TRBJ2-7
abundance: -
CDR3nt: TGCGCCAGCAGCCAAGCCCCCCCCGGGACAGGGGGCTACGAGCAGTACTTC
CDR3aa: CASSQAPPGTGGYEQYF

v_gene: TRBV7-2
d_gene: -
j_gene: TRBJ2-2
abundance: once
CDR3nt: TGTGCCAGCAGCACGACACTGAACACCGGGGAGCTGTTTTTT
CDR3aa: CASSTTLNTGELFF

v_gene: TRBV25-1
d_gene: -
j_gene: TRBJ2-5
abundance: -
CDR3nt: TGTGCCAGCAGTGAACTTGGCAGGGAGACCCAGTACTTC
CDR3aa: CASSELGRETQYF

v_gene: TRBV25-1
d_gene: TRBD1
j_gene: TRBJ1-2
abundance: -
CDR3nt: TGTGCCAGCAGTGAATACGGGGACAGGGGGCAAGATGGCTACACCTTC
CDR3aa: CASSEYGDRGQDGYTF

v_gene: TRBV5-6
d_gene: TRBD1
j_gene: TRBJ1-5
abundance: -
CDR3nt: TGTGCCAGCAGCCCAGACAGGGGGCTAAGCAATCAGCCCCAGCATTTT
CDR3aa: CASSPDRGLSNQPQHF